The source of this T cell receptor beta chain is a study of T cell repertoires in aging, cancer and after chemotherapy. Study findings and constraints: Healthy donors lost TCR diversity with age mainly through richness, cancer patients through richness and evenness.

Rearranged V-D-J TRB sequences were amplified with a mixed TRB-A/B primer pool. Via MiXCR, TCRdb re-called the multiplex PCR reads, giving one row per CDR3 protein. The table shows about 11,000 distinct CDR3 sequences, with more than 25% occurring only once. As to this clonotype: What it binds is unknown. The junction does not match germline at one end; this may be a read error.

Peripheral blood genomic DNA, not sorted cells or RNA, was the template. CDR1 is MNHEY and CDR2 is SVGAGI in the germline V gene. The CDR3 totals 9 residues. Sequencing used blood. The rearrangement links TRBV6-5 to TRBJ2-7; a weak D match, TRBD2 (5 bases). The clonotype originates from a human donor in good health. This chain's CDR3 is CASRGSRDF. CDR3 in DNA: TGTGCCAGCCGGGGAAGCCGGGACTTC.